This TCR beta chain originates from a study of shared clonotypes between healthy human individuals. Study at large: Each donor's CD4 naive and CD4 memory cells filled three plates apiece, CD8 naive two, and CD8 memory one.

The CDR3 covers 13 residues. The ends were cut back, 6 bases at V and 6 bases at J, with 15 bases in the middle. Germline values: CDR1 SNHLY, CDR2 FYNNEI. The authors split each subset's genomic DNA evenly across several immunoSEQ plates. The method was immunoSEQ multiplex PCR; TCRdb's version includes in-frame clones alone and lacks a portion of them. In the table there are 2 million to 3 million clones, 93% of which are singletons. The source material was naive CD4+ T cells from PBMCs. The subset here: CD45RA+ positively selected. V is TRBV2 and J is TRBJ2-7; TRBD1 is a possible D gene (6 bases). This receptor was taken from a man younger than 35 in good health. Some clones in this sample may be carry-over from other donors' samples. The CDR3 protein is CASRTGMWSEQYF. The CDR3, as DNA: TGTGCCAGCAGGACAGGTATGTGGTCCGAGCAGTACTTC.